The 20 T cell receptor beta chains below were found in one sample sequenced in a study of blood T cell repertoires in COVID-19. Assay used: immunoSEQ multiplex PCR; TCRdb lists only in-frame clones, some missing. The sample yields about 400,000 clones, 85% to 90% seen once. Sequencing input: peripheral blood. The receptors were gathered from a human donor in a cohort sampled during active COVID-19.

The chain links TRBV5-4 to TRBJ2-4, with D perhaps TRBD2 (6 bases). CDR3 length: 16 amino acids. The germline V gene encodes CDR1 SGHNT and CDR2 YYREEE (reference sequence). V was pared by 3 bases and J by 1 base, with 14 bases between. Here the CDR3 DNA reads TGTGCCAGCAGCTCAAGGGGCGGGAATGCCAAAAACATTCAGTACTTC. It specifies CASSSRGGNAKNIQYF.

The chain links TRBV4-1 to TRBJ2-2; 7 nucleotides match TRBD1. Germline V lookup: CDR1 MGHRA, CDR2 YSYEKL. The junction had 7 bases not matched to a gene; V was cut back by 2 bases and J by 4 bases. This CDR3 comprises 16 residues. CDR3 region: CASSQKGGEGTGELFF. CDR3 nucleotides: TGCGCCAGCAGCCAAAAAGGGGGCGAGGGCACCGGGGAGCTGTTTTTT.

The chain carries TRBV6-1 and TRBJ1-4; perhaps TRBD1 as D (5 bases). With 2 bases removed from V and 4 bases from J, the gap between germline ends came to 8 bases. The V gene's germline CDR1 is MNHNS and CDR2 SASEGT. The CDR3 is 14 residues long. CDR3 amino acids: CASSERQLNEKLFF. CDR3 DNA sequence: TGTGCCAGCAGTGAAAGACAGCTTAATGAAAAACTGTTTTTT.

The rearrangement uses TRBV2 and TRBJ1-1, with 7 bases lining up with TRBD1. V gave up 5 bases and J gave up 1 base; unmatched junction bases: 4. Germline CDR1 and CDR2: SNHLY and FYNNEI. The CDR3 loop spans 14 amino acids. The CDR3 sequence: CASSRGTENTEAFF. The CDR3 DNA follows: TGTGCCAGCAGTCGCGGGACAGAGAACACTGAAGCTTTCTTT.

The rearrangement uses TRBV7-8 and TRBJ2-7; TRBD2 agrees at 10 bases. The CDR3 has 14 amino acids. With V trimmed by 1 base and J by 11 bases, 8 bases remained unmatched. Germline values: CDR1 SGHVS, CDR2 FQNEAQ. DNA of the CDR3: TGTGCCAGCAGCTTAGAGGGGACTAGCGTAAGGGAGTACTTC. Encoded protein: CASSLEGTSVREYF.

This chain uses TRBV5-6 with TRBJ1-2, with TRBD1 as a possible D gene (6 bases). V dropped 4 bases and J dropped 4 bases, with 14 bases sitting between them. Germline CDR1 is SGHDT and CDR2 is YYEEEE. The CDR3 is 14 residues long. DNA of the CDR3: TGTGCCAGCAGCCCGGGAGGGGGAATCTATGGCTACACCTTC. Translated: CASSPGGGIYGYTF.

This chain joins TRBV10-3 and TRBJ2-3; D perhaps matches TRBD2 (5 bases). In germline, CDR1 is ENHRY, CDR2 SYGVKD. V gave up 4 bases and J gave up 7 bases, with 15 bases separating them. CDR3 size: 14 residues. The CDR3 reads CAISGRKSGNTQYF. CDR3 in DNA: TGTGCCATCAGTGGAAGAAAGAGCGGAAATACGCAGTATTTT.

The CDR3 is CASSQRWREDGVEKLFF. The CDR3 nucleotides are TGTGCCAGCAGCCAACGGTGGAGGGAAGACGGGGTCGAAAAACTGTTTTTT. The genes are TRBV14 and TRBJ1-4; D call uncertain. The germline CDR1 and CDR2 sequences are SGHDN and FVKESK. V dropped 2 bases and J dropped 8 bases, with 21 bases sitting between them. CDR3 size: 17 residues.

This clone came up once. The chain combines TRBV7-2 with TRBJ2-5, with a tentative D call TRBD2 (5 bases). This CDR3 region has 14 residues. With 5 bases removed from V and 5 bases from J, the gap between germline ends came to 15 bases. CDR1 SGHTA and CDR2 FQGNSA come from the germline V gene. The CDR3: CASSLGVARETQYF. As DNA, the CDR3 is TGTGCCAGCAGCCTCGGGGTAGCGAGGGAGACCCAGTACTTC.

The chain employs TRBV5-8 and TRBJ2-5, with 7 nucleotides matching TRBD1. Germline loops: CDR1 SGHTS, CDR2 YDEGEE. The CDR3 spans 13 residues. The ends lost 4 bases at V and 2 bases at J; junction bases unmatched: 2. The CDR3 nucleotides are TGTGCCAGCAGCGGACAGGAACAAGAGACCCAGTACTTC. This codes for CASSGQEQETQYF.

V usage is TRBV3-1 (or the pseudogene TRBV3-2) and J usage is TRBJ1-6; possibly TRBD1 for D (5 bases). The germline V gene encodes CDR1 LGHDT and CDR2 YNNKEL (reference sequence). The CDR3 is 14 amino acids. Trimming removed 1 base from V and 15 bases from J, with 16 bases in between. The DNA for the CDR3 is TGTGCCAGCAGCCAAGGGGGAGGGGAGGGAAGCCTCCACTTT. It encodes CASSQGGGEGSLHF.

The CDR3 DNA sequence: TGTGCCAGCAGCATAAAACCACAGGGGTTCTACGAGCAGTACTTC. The encoded protein is CASSIKPQGFYEQYF. The chain joins TRBV5-6 to TRBJ2-7, with TRBD1 matching 7 bases. V lost 4 bases and J lost 3; bases outside the gene matches: 10. From germline, CDR1 is SGHDT and CDR2 YYEEEE. There are 15 residues in the CDR3.

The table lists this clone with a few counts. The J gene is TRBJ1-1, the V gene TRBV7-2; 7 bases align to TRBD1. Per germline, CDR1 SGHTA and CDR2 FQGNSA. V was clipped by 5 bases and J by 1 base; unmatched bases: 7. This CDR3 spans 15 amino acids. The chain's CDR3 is CASSQPGQTNTEAFF. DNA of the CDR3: TGTGCCAGCAGCCAACCGGGACAGACGAACACTGAAGCTTTCTTT.

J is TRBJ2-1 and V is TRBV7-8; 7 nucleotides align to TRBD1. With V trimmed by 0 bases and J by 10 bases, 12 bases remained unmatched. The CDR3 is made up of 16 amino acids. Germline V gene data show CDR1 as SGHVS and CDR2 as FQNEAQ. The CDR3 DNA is TGTGCCAGCAGCTTAGCCGGGCCAGGGTCACAGGGGGAGCAGTTCTTC. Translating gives CASSLAGPGSQGEQFF.

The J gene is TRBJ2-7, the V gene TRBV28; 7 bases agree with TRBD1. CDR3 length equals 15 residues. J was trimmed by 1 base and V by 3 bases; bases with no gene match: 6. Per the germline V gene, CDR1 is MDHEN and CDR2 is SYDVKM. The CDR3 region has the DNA TGTGCCAGCAGTTTCCGGACAGGTCTGTCCTACGAGCAGTACTTC. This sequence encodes CASSFRTGLSYEQYF.

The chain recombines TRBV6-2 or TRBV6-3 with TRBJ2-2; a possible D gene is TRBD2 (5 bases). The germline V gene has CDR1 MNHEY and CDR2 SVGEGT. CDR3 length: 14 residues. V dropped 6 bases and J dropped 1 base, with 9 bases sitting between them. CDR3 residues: CASSLEGNTGELFF. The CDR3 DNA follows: TGTGCCAGCAGCCTCGAGGGGAACACCGGGGAGCTGTTTTTT.

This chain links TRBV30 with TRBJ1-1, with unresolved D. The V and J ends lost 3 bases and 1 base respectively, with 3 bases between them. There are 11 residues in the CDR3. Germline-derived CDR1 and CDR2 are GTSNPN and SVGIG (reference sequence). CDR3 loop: CAWRQNTEAFF. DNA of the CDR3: TGTGCCTGGAGACAGAACACTGAAGCTTTCTTT.

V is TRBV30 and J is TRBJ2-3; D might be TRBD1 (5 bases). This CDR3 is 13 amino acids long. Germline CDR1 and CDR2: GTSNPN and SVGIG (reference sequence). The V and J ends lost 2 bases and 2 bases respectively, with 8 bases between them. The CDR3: CAWSSGATDTQYF. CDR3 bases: TGTGCCTGGAGTTCTGGGGCCACAGATACGCAGTATTTT.

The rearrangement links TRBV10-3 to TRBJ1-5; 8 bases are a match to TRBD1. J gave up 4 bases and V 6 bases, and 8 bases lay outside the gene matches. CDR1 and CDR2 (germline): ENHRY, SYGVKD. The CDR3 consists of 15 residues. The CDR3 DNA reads TGTGCCATCAGGGCCGGGACAGGTGTAAATCAGCCCCAGCATTTT. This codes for CAIRAGTGVNQPQHF.

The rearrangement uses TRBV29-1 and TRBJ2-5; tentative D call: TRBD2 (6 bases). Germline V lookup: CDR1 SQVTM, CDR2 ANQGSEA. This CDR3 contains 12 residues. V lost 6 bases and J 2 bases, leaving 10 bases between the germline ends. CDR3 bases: TGCAGCGTGGGACTCGTACAAGAGACCCAGTACTTC. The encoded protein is CSVGLVQETQYF.